This T cell receptor (beta chain) appears in the sequencing data of a study of blood T cell repertoires in COVID-19. Overall study: COVID-19 samples, acute and convalescent, were from the United States, Italy and Spain. T cells, B-cell-depleted T cells, or PBMCs provided the cDNA or gDNA that served as material.

The CDR3 consists of 17 residues. The V and J ends lost 1 base and 6 bases respectively, with 22 bases between them. Looked up from germline, CDR1 is SGHAT and CDR2 is FQNNGV. Original handling: Quantification of nucleated cells was approximated via reference gene primer amplification. Generated by immunoSEQ multiplex PCR, the TCRdb table keeps only in-frame clones and is missing some. V and J calls and clone size are as listed in that table; D and trimming were resolved from the DNA. Found here are approximately 15,000 clones, over 75% of them singletons; the top ten hold about a quarter. This clone was observed a handful of times.

V and J are TRBV11-2 and TRBJ2-7; a weak D match, TRBD2 (7 bases). The sequencing input was peripheral blood. This TCR derives from a woman aged 65 to 85 with active COVID-19. CDR3 sequence reads: CASSLAGAGRFPFEQYF. The CDR3 DNA sequence: TGTGCCAGCAGCTTAGCGGGGGCCGGGAGGTTCCCTTTCGAGCAGTACTTC.